This note documents a single T cell receptor beta chain sequence. This sample stems from a study of T cell clones after liver transplantation. Study at large: Apart from three HCV-positive recipients, transplants were for non-autoimmune, non-viral reasons. Tolerant meant at least one year fully off immunosuppression without liver enzymes above twice normal. Draws occurred before transplant, before withdrawal, and after complete or failed withdrawal.

TCRdb keeps only in-frame clones here, not all; method: immunoSEQ multiplex PCR. The repertoire holds about 53,000 clones, with 65% to 85% as singletons. V lost 3 bases to trimming and J lost 2 bases, with 12 bases between them. CDR3 length equals 15 residues. Germline assignment: CDR1 MNHNS and CDR2 SASEGT. The chain combines TRBV6-1 with TRBJ2-3; no clear D. This clonotype was obtained from a human donor who received a liver transplant. The specimen was CD4+ T cells from blood, collected before liver transplant. The CDR3, as DNA: TGTGCCAGCAGTGAGGCCCAGTACAACACAGATACGCAGTATTTT. This codes for CASSEAQYNTDTQYF.